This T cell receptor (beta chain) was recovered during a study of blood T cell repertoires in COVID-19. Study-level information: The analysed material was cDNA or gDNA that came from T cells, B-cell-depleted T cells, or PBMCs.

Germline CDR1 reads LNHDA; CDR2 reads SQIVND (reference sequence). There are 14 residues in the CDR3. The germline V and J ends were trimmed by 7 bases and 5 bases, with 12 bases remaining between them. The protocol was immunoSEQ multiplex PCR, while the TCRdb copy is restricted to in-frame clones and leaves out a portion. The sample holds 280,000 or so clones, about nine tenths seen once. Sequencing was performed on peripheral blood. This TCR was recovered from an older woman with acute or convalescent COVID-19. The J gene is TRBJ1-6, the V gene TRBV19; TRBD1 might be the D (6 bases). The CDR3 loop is CASIKTGDNSPLHF. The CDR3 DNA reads TGTGCCAGTATCAAGACAGGAGATAATTCACCCCTCCACTTT.